This T cell receptor (beta chain) was obtained from a study of graft-versus-host responses after intestinal transplantation. About the study: Anti-thymocyte globulin was used for induction in all recipients, who then took tacrolimus and steroids for approximately 3 years.

Assay used: immunoSEQ multiplex PCR; TCRdb lists only in-frame clones, some missing. Of some 45,000 clones in the sample, about 95% were seen once. This clonotype originated in a human patient who received an intestinal transplant, so some T cells may come from the graft donor. Specimen: PBMCs, collected roughly 51 weeks after intestinal transplant.

In nucleotides, the CDR3 is TGCGCCAGCAGCTTGGCGTGGGATCTGGCCAAAAACATTCAGTACTTC. This sequence encodes CASSLAWDLAKNIQYF. The J gene is TRBJ2-4, the V gene TRBV5-1, with unresolved D. CDR1 SGHRS and CDR2 YFSETQ come from the germline V gene. CDR3 size: 16 residues. Trimming removed 0 bases at V and 1 base at J, with 11 bases between.